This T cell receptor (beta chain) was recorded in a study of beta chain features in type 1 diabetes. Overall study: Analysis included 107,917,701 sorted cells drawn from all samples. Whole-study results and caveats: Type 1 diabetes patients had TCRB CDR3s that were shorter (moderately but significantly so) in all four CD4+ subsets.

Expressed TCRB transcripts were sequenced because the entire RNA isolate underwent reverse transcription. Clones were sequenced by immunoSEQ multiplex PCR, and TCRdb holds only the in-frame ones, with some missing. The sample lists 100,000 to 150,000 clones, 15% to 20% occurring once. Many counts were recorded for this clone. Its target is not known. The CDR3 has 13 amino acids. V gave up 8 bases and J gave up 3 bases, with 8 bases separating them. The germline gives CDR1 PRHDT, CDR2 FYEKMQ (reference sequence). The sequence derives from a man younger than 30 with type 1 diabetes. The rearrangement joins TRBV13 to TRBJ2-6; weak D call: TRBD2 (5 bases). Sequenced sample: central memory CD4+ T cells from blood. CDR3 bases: TGTGCCAGCGGGAGAAGTGGGGCCAACGTCCTGACTTTC. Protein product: CASGRSGANVLTF.